Given below is one T cell receptor (beta chain) in context. Its antigen is not known. Germline lookup yields CDR1 LGHDT and CDR2 YNNKEL (reference sequence). V gave up 3 bases and J gave up 2 bases, with 13 bases separating them. The CDR3 runs 16 residues. The study excluded patients with other autoimmune diseases, uncontrolled infections, pregnancy or lactation. Thyroid ultrasound, orbital computed tomography, TRAb, serum thyroxine and clinical symptoms formed the basis of diagnosis. This record belongs to a study of Graves' ophthalmopathy and Graves' hyperthyroidism. Findings and caveats of the study: The 13-signature model separated ophthalmopathy from stable hyperthyroidism at just under 90% sensitivity and 80% to 84% specificity.

Amplification from RNA transcripts yielded the TCR beta CDR3 regions. HTBI primers were employed in first-round RT-PCR, then a second-round multiplex PCR followed. TCRdb reprocessed the multiplex PCR reads via MiXCR and lists one record per CDR3 protein. Here the sample spans roughly 600,000 distinct CDR3 sequences, about 40% being singletons. The sequenced material came from peripheral blood or thyroid tissue (not recorded which). This TCR was recovered from an adult man with Graves' hyperthyroidism. J is TRBJ1-4 and V is TRBV3-1; TRBD1 is a possible D gene (5 bases). The CDR3 sequence is CASSQQGVGTNEKLFF. The CDR3 DNA sequence: TGTGCCAGCAGCCAGCAGGGTGTAGGGACTAATGAAAAACTGTTTTTT. Filled out from reference TRBV3-1 and TRBJ1-4, the complete variable domain reads DTAVSQTPKYLVTQMGNDKSIKCEQNLGHDTMYWYKQDSKKFLKIMFSYNNKELIINETVPNRFSPKSPDKAHLNLHINSLELGDSAVYFCASSQQGVGTNEKLFFGSGTQLSVL.